A single sample is the source of the 26 T cell receptor beta chains below, sequenced in a study of identical twins. Each CDR3 protein gets one entry after TCRdb re-called the 5' RACE reads with MiXCR. The data show 500,000 or so distinct CDR3 sequences, 12% to 15% seen once. These data are also associated with another study on yellow fever vaccine responses in identical twins.

The sequenced sample was CD4+ T cells sorted from blood. The receptors here all came from a young woman in good health.

The chain links TRBV7-9 to TRBJ1-4; no firm D call. The CDR3 has 13 amino acids. Trimming removed 4 bases from V and 7 bases from J, with 10 bases in between. The germline CDR1 and CDR2 sequences are SEHNR and FQNEAQ (reference sequence). CDR3 residues: CASSSEGGEKLFF. The CDR3 DNA follows: TGTGCCAGCAGCTCGGAGGGCGGTGAAAAACTGTTTTTT.

This clonotype has more than one count but fewer than ten. The V gene is TRBV4-3, the J gene TRBJ2-7, with 9 bases identical to TRBD2. V was clipped by 4 bases and J by 3 bases; unmatched bases: 10. CDR1 and CDR2 from the germline V gene are LGHNA and YSLEER. This CDR3 region has 16 residues. The DNA for the CDR3 is TGCGCCAGCAGCCCCTCGGGGAGCGGGAGGTTCTACGAGCAGTACTTC. Amino acid sequence: CASSPSGSGRFYEQYF.

This clonotype came up a few times. CDR3 residues: CASSLFTRGLAGVEQFF. The CDR3 nucleotides are TGTGCCAGCAGCTTATTTACAAGGGGACTAGCGGGAGTTGAGCAGTTCTTC. The V and J genes are TRBV7-2 and TRBJ2-1, with 14 bases that match TRBD2. Germline CDR1 is SGHTA and CDR2 is FQGNSA. The ends lost 2 bases at V and 9 bases at J; junction bases unmatched: 9. This CDR3 region has 17 residues.

This clonotype appeared many times. V usage is TRBV4-3 and J usage is TRBJ2-3; TRBD2 is a possible D gene (6 bases). The germline V and J ends were trimmed by 3 bases and 0 bases, with 16 bases remaining between them. The CDR3 loop spans 17 amino acids. The germline V gene encodes CDR1 LGHNA and CDR2 YSLEER. CDR3 residues: CASSQGGWAFSTDTQYF. The CDR3 DNA follows: TGCGCCAGCAGCCAGGGAGGATGGGCATTTAGCACAGATACGCAGTATTTT.

Only a few counts were recorded for this clonotype. CDR3 loop: CASSPTDRVHGYTF. Written as DNA, the CDR3 is TGTGCCAGCAGTCCTACCGACAGGGTCCATGGCTACACCTTC. This chain uses TRBV6-1 with TRBJ1-2; 7 bases are shared with TRBD1. Germline trimming cut 5 bases from V and 6 bases from J; bases unmatched to any gene: 9. Germline V gene lookup returns CDR1 MNHNS and CDR2 SASEGT. The CDR3 consists of 14 residues.

V usage is TRBV11-2 and J usage is TRBJ2-4, with D possibly being TRBD2 (5 bases). The CDR3 length is 19 residues. Trimming took 5 bases from V and 1 from J, leaving 24 bases between them. The germline CDR1 and CDR2 sequences are SGHAT and FQNNGV. CDR3 amino acids: CASSPDSAKMPGAKNIQYF. As DNA, the CDR3 is TGTGCCAGCAGCCCGGACTCCGCGAAAATGCCGGGGGCCAAAAACATTCAGTACTTC.

The chain has TRBV27 and TRBJ1-1; 9 nucleotides agree with TRBD1. Losses at the gene ends were 5 bases for V and 6 bases for J; bases not matched to a gene: 13. The CDR3 covers 16 residues. The germline gives CDR1 MNHEY, CDR2 SMNVEV (reference sequence). Here the CDR3 DNA reads TGTGCCAGCAGTAGTGCTCCCGGGACAGGGTCTGCTGAAGCTTTCTTT. It is translated as CASSSAPGTGSAEAFF.

The rearrangement links TRBV6-1 to TRBJ2-7; D might be TRBD1 (5 bases). Germline V gene sequence: CDR1 MNHNS, CDR2 SASEGT. This CDR3 comprises 13 residues. V was clipped by 10 bases and J by 3 bases, with 16 bases between them. In DNA form, the CDR3 reads TGTGCCATTGCCCCCGGACACGGCTACGAGCAGTACTTC. Protein: CAIAPGHGYEQYF.

This clonotype occurred a few times. V gene TRBV5-1 combines with J gene TRBJ2-3, with D tentatively TRBD2 (6 bases). V dropped 0 bases and J dropped 2 bases, with 13 bases sitting between them. The length of the CDR3 is 16 residues. The germline V gene has CDR1 SGHRS and CDR2 YFSETQ. In DNA form, the CDR3 reads TGCGCCAGCAGCTTGGAGGGAGGACCCAACACAGATACGCAGTATTTT. Protein product: CASSLEGGPNTDTQYF.

This clonotype appeared many times. V usage is TRBV5-1 and J usage is TRBJ2-7, with D tentatively TRBD2 (5 bases). V was cut by 6 bases and J by 6 bases, with 10 bases left in between. Germline V gene lookup returns CDR1 SGHRS and CDR2 YFSETQ. CDR3 length: 11 residues. CDR3 sequence (DNA): TGCGCCAGCATGTCCCGGGGCGAGCAGTACTTC. Protein: CASMSRGEQYF. The variable domain in full, completed from reference TRBV5-1 and TRBJ2-7, reads KAGVTQTPRYLIKTRGQQVTLSCSPISGHRSVSWYQQTPGQGLQFLFEYFSETQRNKGNFPGRFSGRQFSNSRSEMNVSTLELGDSALYLCASMSRGEQYFGPGTRLTVT.

This clonotype was found a few times. This sequence joins TRBV11-2 and TRBJ2-2; D may be TRBD2 (6 bases). The germline gives CDR1 SGHAT, CDR2 FQNNGV. This CDR3 is built from 13 residues. With 4 bases removed from V and 6 bases from J, the gap between germline ends came to 9 bases. CDR3 protein: CASSSGRAGELFF. In nucleotides, the CDR3 is TGTGCCAGCAGCTCCGGGAGAGCCGGGGAGCTGTTTTTT. Looking up the rest from reference TRBV11-2 and TRBJ2-2 gives the full variable domain: EAGVAQSPRYKIIEKRQSVAFWCNPISGHATLYWYQQILGQGPKLLIQFQNNGVVDDSQLPKDRFSAERLKGVDSTLKIQPAKLEDSAVYLCASSSGRAGELFFGEGSRLTVL.

This clonotype turned up a few times. The chain employs TRBV10-3 and TRBJ1-2; D is ambiguous. Trimming took off 2 bases at V and 5 bases at J, with 18 bases between the two ends. Germline V gene data show CDR1 as ENHRY and CDR2 as SYGVKD. This CDR3 has 16 residues. CDR3 DNA: TGTGCCATCAGTGAGGTTTTATCCAGGAGGGATTATGGCTACACCTTC. Encoded protein: CAISEVLSRRDYGYTF.

This clonotype showed up many times. This chain joins TRBV2 and TRBJ2-2; D uncertain. Germline V lookup: CDR1 SNHLY, CDR2 FYNNEI. The CDR3 loop spans 12 amino acids. Trimming took off 6 bases at V and 1 base at J, with 3 bases between the two ends. CDR3 sequence (DNA): TGTGCCAGCAGACAGAACACCGGGGAGCTGTTTTTT. Translated, it gives CASRQNTGELFF.

This clonotype has a handful of counts. The rearrangement links TRBV7-2 to TRBJ2-5, with 11 bases aligning to TRBD2. The CDR3 covers 15 residues. Trimming at V came to 4 bases and at J to 3 bases, leaving 4 bases not matched to a gene. Germline lookup yields CDR1 SGHTA and CDR2 FQGNSA. CDR3 loop: CASSSSGGPEETQYF. The CDR3 DNA sequence: TGTGCCAGCAGCTCTAGCGGGGGGCCTGAAGAGACCCAGTACTTC.

The chain recombines TRBV12-3 or TRBV12-4 with TRBJ2-7, with 8 bases fitting TRBD1. Trimming at V came to 5 bases and at J to 3 bases, leaving 6 bases not matched to a gene. The CDR3 sequence is 14 residues long. CDR3 sequence reads: CASSPWTGNYEQYF. CDR3 nucleotide sequence: TGTGCCAGCAGTCCGTGGACAGGGAACTACGAGCAGTACTTC.

This clonotype was counted many times. V usage is TRBV29-1 and J usage is TRBJ2-1, with 8 bases lining up with TRBD2. Germline V lookup: CDR1 SQVTM, CDR2 ANQGSEA. Trimming took 8 bases from V and 8 from J; bases not matched to a gene: 17. This CDR3 comprises 15 residues. The CDR3 bases are TGCAGCCCCTCGGCCGTCGCGGGAGGTTCCCATGAGCAGTTCTTC. It is translated as CSPSAVAGGSHEQFF.

This clonotype was detected a few times. The V and J genes are TRBV6-1 and TRBJ2-2, with a weak D call TRBD2 (5 bases). Germline CDR1 and CDR2: MNHNS and SASEGT. The CDR3 extends over 13 amino acids. V was trimmed by 7 bases and J by 8 bases, leaving 14 bases between them. CDR3 bases: TGTGCCAGCACCGGGATCCGTATAGGGGAGCTGTTTTTT. It yields the protein CASTGIRIGELFF.

The rearrangement joins TRBV14 to TRBJ2-1, with D maybe TRBD1 (7 bases). The germline V gene encodes CDR1 SGHDN and CDR2 FVKESK. This CDR3 has 17 amino acids. Between the trimmed V and J ends, which lost 4 bases and 4 bases, there was a span of 20 bases. The CDR3 region is CASSRLGGGAPYNEQFF. CDR3 nucleotides: TGTGCCAGCAGCCGGCTAGGAGGGGGCGCCCCTTACAATGAGCAGTTCTTC.

The gene calls are TRBV5-1 and TRBJ1-4; D is unclear. Germline assignment: CDR1 SGHRS and CDR2 YFSETQ. CDR3 length: 14 residues. Trimming left V 2 bases short and J 3 bases short, with 8 bases between. CDR3 bases: TGCGCCAGCAGCTTTGAGGGAGCTAATGAAAAACTGTTTTTT. It yields the protein CASSFEGANEKLFF.

The rearrangement joins TRBV7-2 to TRBJ2-5; D is perhaps TRBD2 (6 bases). Germline V gene data show CDR1 as SGHTA and CDR2 as FQGNSA. This CDR3 spans 17 amino acids. With 5 bases removed from V and 0 bases from J, the gap between germline ends came to 19 bases. CDR3 nucleotide sequence: TGTGCCAGCAGCCCCCAGATGGGGGGAGTTTACCAAGAGACCCAGTACTTC. This codes for CASSPQMGGVYQETQYF.

The chain is built from TRBV4-3 and TRBJ2-7, with D tentatively TRBD1 (6 bases). Germline V CDR1 and CDR2: LGHNA, YSLEER. The CDR3 runs to 15 residues. V dropped 5 bases and J dropped 2 bases, with 16 bases sitting between them. CDR3 coding DNA: TGCGCCAGCAGCACCTCGACAGGTTCCCCCTACGAGCAGTACTTC. The encoded protein is CASSTSTGSPYEQYF.

The chain couples TRBV20-1 to TRBJ2-3, with D possibly matching TRBD1 (6 bases). The germline V gene encodes CDR1 DFQATT and CDR2 SNEGSKA (reference sequence). V lost 7 bases, J lost 0 bases, and 23 bases lay in between. The CDR3 extends over 17 amino acids. The CDR3 here is CSGRQQGWGLSTDTQYF. The CDR3 DNA reads TGCAGTGGGAGACAACAGGGTTGGGGCTTAAGCACAGATACGCAGTATTTT.

This clonotype came up many times. The chain has TRBV3-1 and TRBJ2-7; no firm D call. Trimming stripped 0 bases from V and 7 bases from J, with 7 bases between. CDR1 is LGHDT and CDR2 is YNNKEL in the germline V gene (reference sequence). The CDR3 has 12 amino acids. The DNA for the CDR3 is TGTGCCAGCAGCCAAGATCGTCGGGAGCAGTACTTC. Translating gives CASSQDRREQYF.

This clonotype was counted at least ten times. The gene calls are TRBV2 and TRBJ1-1; D is undetermined. CDR1 SNHLY and CDR2 FYNNEI come from the germline V gene. The CDR3 contains 13 residues. The V and J ends lost 7 bases and 6 bases respectively, with 15 bases between them. CDR3 region: CASKPSAVAEAFF. The CDR3, as DNA: TGTGCCAGCAAGCCGTCGGCGGTTGCTGAAGCTTTCTTT.

The sample holds a few counts of this clonotype. V and J are TRBV7-2 and TRBJ2-2; D may be TRBD1 (5 bases). Germline V gene sequence: CDR1 SGHTA, CDR2 FQGNSA. The CDR3 is 17 residues long. Trimming pared 1 base from V and 4 bases from J, leaving 16 bases between. CDR3: CASSLVSASRGTGELFF. The CDR3 nucleotides read TGTGCCAGCAGCTTAGTCTCGGCAAGTAGGGGCACCGGGGAGCTGTTTTTT.

This clonotype was seen a few times. This chain links TRBV3-1 with TRBJ2-3, with unresolved D. Looked up from germline, CDR1 is LGHDT and CDR2 is YNNKEL (reference sequence). The CDR3 runs to 14 residues. Trimming shortened V by 1 base and J by 2 bases, and 7 bases separated the two germline ends. The CDR3 DNA follows: TGTGCCAGCAGCCAAGTGGCCCTCACAGATACGCAGTATTTT. This encodes CASSQVALTDTQYF.